Many counts were recorded for the clone carrying this TCR beta chain. The antigen remains unidentified. There are 14 residues in the CDR3. With 5 bases clipped from V and 1 base from J, the junction kept 6 bases outside the gene matches. The V gene's germline CDR1 is DFQATT and CDR2 SNEGSKA (reference sequence). The data stem from a study of CD8+CD57+ T cells in acquired aplastic anemia. About the study: Mean DNA quantity obtained from sorted CD4+ and CD8+ cells was 3 to 4 ug. Overall study results and limits: A significant difference in CD8+ Simpson's diversity between patients and controls was not found. A set of about 28 CD8+ CDR3 sequences was shared between patients and controls, and these sequences appeared highly expressed in patients.

Sequencing was done on patients that had shown CD8+CD57+ cell expansion by flow cytometry. The diagnosis in all patients was severe acquired aplastic anemia. Genomic DNA templated the TCR beta VDJ and CDR3 profiling. In TCRdb, the reads were re-called with MiXCR into one record per CDR3 protein. The table records 150,000 to 200,000 distinct CDR3 sequences, around 48% of them present only once. The chain combines TRBV20-1 with TRBJ1-1; the match to TRBD1 covers 8 bases. Specimen: sorted CD4+, CD8+, or CD8+CD57+ T cells (not recorded which) from PBMCs. This receptor was identified in a human donor with aplastic anemia. The CDR3 here is CSAQRTGWNTEAFF. DNA of the CDR3: TGCAGTGCTCAACGGACAGGGTGGAACACTGAAGCTTTCTTT.